The source of this T cell receptor (beta chain) is a study of response to subunit inactivated influenza vaccine. TCRdb re-called the RT-PCR reads through MiXCR, storing one row per CDR3 protein. The table records about 540,000 distinct CDR3 sequences, roughly 25% of them present only once. This sample also appeared in a second study, on T cells expressing NK-cell markers. That paper notes: UMIs accompanied the 5'RACE template switching by which TCR beta cDNA was made. T cells sorted in several experiments were restricted to alpha-beta TCR T cells by an anti-gamma-delta TCR antibody. There were a few donors in whom these clonotypes also led the CD3+CD56-NKG2C+ fraction.

The sequenced sample was CD4+ T cells sorted from PBMCs, obtained about 11 days after vaccination. The sequence derives from a man aged 50-60 years who received an inactivated influenza vaccine.

The CDR3 here is CASSPTDVGYEQYF. The CDR3 coding sequence is TGTGCCAGCAGTCCCACAGACGTCGGATACGAGCAGTACTTC. The chain employs TRBV28 and TRBJ2-7; D remains ambiguous. Germline-derived CDR1 and CDR2 are MDHEN and SYDVKM. Trimming removed 5 bases from V and 4 bases from J, with 15 bases in between. The CDR3 has 14 residues.